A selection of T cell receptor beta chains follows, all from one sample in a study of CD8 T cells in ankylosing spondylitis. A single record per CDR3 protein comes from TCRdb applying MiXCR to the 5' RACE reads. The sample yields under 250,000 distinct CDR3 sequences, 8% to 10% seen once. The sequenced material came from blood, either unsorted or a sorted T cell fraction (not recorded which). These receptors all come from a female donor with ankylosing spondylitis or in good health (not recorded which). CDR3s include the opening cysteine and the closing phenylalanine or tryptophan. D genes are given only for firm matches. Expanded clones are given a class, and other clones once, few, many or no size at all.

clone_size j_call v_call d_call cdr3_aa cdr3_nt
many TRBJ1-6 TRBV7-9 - CASSLQRPNSPLHF TGTGCCAGCAGCTTGCAACGGCCCAATTCACCCCTCCACTTT
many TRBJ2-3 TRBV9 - CASSVLPGTDTQYF TGTGCCAGCAGCGTACTCCCTGGCACAGATACGCAGTATTTT
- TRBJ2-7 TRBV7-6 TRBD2 CASSAGGGGYEQYF TGTGCCAGCAGCGCTGGCGGCGGGGGTTACGAGCAGTACTTC
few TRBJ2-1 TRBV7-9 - CASSGAMDASYNEQFF TGTGCCAGCAGTGGCGCTATGGACGCCTCCTACAATGAGCAGTTCTTC
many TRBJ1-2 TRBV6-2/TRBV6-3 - CASRPGQHYYGYTF TGTGCCAGCAGGCCAGGACAGCACTACTATGGCTACACCTTC
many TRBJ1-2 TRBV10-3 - CAISESADGSDYGYTF TGTGCCATCAGTGAGTCGGCGGACGGATCGGACTATGGCTACACCTTC
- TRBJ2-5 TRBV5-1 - CASSLSSVGETQYF TGCGCCAGCAGCTTGTCGTCCGTTGGAGAGACCCAGTACTTC
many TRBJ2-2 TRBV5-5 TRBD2 CASSYGLAGGGELFF TGTGCCAGCAGCTACGGACTAGCGGGAGGTGGGGAGCTGTTTTTT
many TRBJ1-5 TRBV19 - CASSIFLSGNQPQHF TGTGCCAGTAGCATATTTTTGAGCGGCAATCAGCCCCAGCATTTT
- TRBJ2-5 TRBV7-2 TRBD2 CASSLGLAVGETQYF TGTGCCAGCAGCTTAGGGCTAGCGGTGGGTGAGACCCAGTACTTC
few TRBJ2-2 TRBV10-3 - CAISELGGTGELFF TGTGCCATCAGTGAGTTAGGGGGCACCGGGGAGCTGTTTTTT
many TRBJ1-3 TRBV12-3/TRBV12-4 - CASSFGADGNTIYF TGTGCCAGCAGTTTTGGGGCTGATGGAAACACCATATATTTT
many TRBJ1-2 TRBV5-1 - CASSLVVSEGYTF TGCGCCAGCAGCTTGGTTGTGTCTGAAGGCTACACCTTC
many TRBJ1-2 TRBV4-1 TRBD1 CASSQDGPRGYGYTF TGCGCCAGCAGCCAAGACGGTCCCAGGGGGTATGGCTACACCTTC
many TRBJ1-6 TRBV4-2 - CASSQAGAGQLTSPLHF TGTGCCAGCAGCCAAGCCGGGGCTGGGCAGTTAACCTCACCCCTCCACTTT
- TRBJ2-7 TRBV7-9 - CASSSQDPPYEQYF TGTGCCAGCAGTTCCCAGGATCCCCCCTACGAGCAGTACTTC
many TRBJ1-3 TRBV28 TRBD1 CASSPGQTGNTIYF TGTGCCAGCAGTCCGGGACAGACTGGAAACACCATATATTTT
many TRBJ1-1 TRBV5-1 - CASSLEYQGRYTEAFF TGCGCCAGCAGCCTAGAATATCAGGGGCGATACACTGAAGCTTTCTTT
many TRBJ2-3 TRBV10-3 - CAGGRTTDTQYF TGTGCCGGGGGCAGGACCACAGATACGCAGTATTTT
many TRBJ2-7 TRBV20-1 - CSASDWGGSSYEQYF TGCAGTGCTAGCGACTGGGGCGGTAGCTCCTACGAGCAGTACTTC
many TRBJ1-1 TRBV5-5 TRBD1 CASSFGQEIGVAFF TGTGCCAGCAGCTTCGGACAGGAAATCGGGGTAGCTTTCTTT
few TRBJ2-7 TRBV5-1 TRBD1 CASSRDRGDEQYF TGCGCCAGCAGCCGCGACAGGGGAGACGAGCAGTACTTC
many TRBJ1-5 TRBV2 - CASKGRASNQPQHF TGTGCCAGCAAGGGCAGGGCGAGCAATCAGCCCCAGCATTTT